Sequencing of this T cell receptor beta chain was carried out in a study of blood T cells in healthy people across ages. Study-wide points: More naive CD4+ cells and higher diversity marked long-lived donors relative to aged donors. The fall in TCR beta diversity per million T cells was roughly linear with age. Diversity estimates drawn from one million T cells were deemed underestimates.

V was cut by 6 bases and J by 5 bases, with 10 bases left in between. The CDR3 loop spans 13 amino acids. Germline loops: CDR1 SGHTA, CDR2 FQGNSA. About this clonotype itself: Its antigen remains unidentified.

A second PCR, run for roughly 7 to 12 cycles, used a sample-barcoded 5' primer plus a J-beta primer mix. The authors tagged each cDNA molecule using a template-switch adaptor with 12 random nucleotides. A single record per CDR3 protein comes from TCRdb applying MiXCR to the 5' RACE reads. Here the sample spans under 2 million distinct CDR3 sequences, 34% being singletons. This sequence originates from a woman aged 25 to 45 in good health. The J gene is TRBJ2-2, the V gene TRBV7-2; D possibly corresponds to TRBD1 (6 bases). The sample consisted of blood. The CDR3 nucleotides are TGTGCCAGCAGTTACCAGGGGACCGGGGAGCTGTTTTTT. This gives the protein CASSYQGTGELFF.